Listed below are T cell receptor beta chains from one sample, sequenced in a study of naive and memory T cell subsets. TCRdb independently ran MiXCR on the UMI-ligation and nested PCR reads; one entry per CDR3 protein. The table includes 130,000 to 150,000 distinct CDR3 sequences, about a sixth detected once. Sequenced material: naive CD4+ T cells from blood. These receptors came from a human donor in good health. Both conserved end residues are part of each CDR3. The D gene is left open where the match is weak. The size entry is marked missing in some rows and otherwise reads once, few, many or a size class.

size: few
J: TRBJ1-5
D: -
V: TRBV19
CDR3: CASSITGAHSNQPQHF
DNA: TGTGCCAGTAGTATTACAGGCGCACATAGCAATCAGCCCCAGCATTTT

size: -
J: TRBJ2-7
D: -
V: TRBV12-3/TRBV12-4
CDR3: CASSLIRSGHYEQYF
DNA: TGTGCCAGCAGTTTAATCCGCAGCGGACACTACGAGCAGTACTTC

size: -
J: TRBJ2-1
D: -
V: TRBV5-1
CDR3: CASSRHPPQGWDEQFF
DNA: TGCGCCAGCAGTCGCCACCCCCCCCAGGGGTGGGATGAGCAGTTCTTC

size: -
J: TRBJ1-3
D: -
V: TRBV21-1
CDR3: CASSKERRVSGPPAGNTIYF
DNA: TGTGCCAGCAGCAAAGAGAGGCGGGTATCGGGGCCCCCGGCTGGAAACACCATATATTTT

size: -
J: TRBJ1-2
D: -
V: TRBV9
CDR3: CASSRDGKGGYTF
DNA: TGTGCCAGCAGCAGGGACGGCAAGGGTGGCTACACCTTC

size: many
J: TRBJ2-7
D: -
V: TRBV10-3
CDR3: CAIATTSYEQYF
DNA: TGTGCCATCGCGACGACATCCTACGAGCAGTACTTC

size: few
J: TRBJ2-7
D: TRBD2
V: TRBV6-2/TRBV6-3
CDR3: CASSPAGGVKQYF
DNA: TGTGCCAGCAGCCCGGCGGGGGGAGTCAAGCAGTACTTC

size: -
J: TRBJ2-7
D: TRBD2
V: TRBV20-1
CDR3: CSASLQTSGGGFEQYF
DNA: TGCAGTGCTAGCCTCCAGACTAGCGGGGGGGGATTCGAGCAGTACTTC

size: many
J: TRBJ2-5
D: TRBD2
V: TRBV7-9
CDR3: CASSFASGRKETQYF
DNA: TGTGCCAGCAGCTTTGCTAGCGGGAGAAAAGAGACCCAGTACTTC

size: -
J: TRBJ2-7
D: TRBD2
V: TRBV6-2/TRBV6-3
CDR3: CASSSMRLASSYEQYF
DNA: TGTGCCAGCAGTAGCATGAGACTAGCGTCCTCCTACGAGCAGTACTTC

size: -
J: TRBJ2-1
D: -
V: TRBV7-2
CDR3: CASSLAGRKINEQFF
DNA: TGTGCCAGCAGCTTGGCAGGACGGAAGATTAATGAGCAGTTCTTC

size: few
J: TRBJ2-2
D: -
V: TRBV3-1
CDR3: CASSLPSLNTGELFF
DNA: TGTGCCAGCAGCCTCCCTAGCTTGAACACCGGGGAGCTGTTTTTT

size: few
J: TRBJ1-2
D: -
V: TRBV4-1
CDR3: CASSQEGSQGRHGYTF
DNA: TGCGCCAGCAGCCAAGAGGGGTCCCAGGGGAGGCATGGCTACACCTTC

size: -
J: TRBJ2-6
D: -
V: TRBV5-1
CDR3: CASSPRNTAQLFGANVLTF
DNA: TGCGCCAGCAGCCCCCGCAATACAGCCCAGCTCTTCGGGGCCAACGTCCTGACTTTC

size: many
J: TRBJ2-1
D: -
V: TRBV15
CDR3: CATSRASTYNEQFF
DNA: TGTGCCACCAGCAGAGCTTCAACGTACAATGAGCAGTTCTTC

size: few
J: TRBJ2-7
D: -
V: TRBV7-2
CDR3: CASSLRPGEAYEQYF
DNA: TGTGCCAGCAGCTTACGTCCGGGGGAGGCCTACGAGCAGTACTTC

size: -
J: TRBJ2-4
D: -
V: TRBV3-1
CDR3: CASSWLGLGKNIQYF
DNA: TGTGCCAGCAGCTGGCTTGGTTTGGGCAAAAACATTCAGTACTTC

size: few
J: TRBJ2-3
D: -
V: TRBV10-3
CDR3: CAISEPGRTTDTQYF
DNA: TGTGCCATCAGTGAGCCGGGGCGAACCACAGATACGCAGTATTTT

size: -
J: TRBJ2-7
D: -
V: TRBV2
CDR3: CASGAKSNYEQYF
DNA: TGTGCCAGCGGGGCCAAAAGTAACTACGAGCAGTACTTC

size: few
J: TRBJ2-1
D: -
V: TRBV2
CDR3: CASKAVSYNEQFF
DNA: TGTGCCAGCAAAGCGGTCTCCTACAATGAGCAGTTCTTC

size: -
J: TRBJ2-5
D: -
V: TRBV25-1
CDR3: CASSDSPGGRQETQYF
DNA: TGTGCCAGCAGTGACTCCCCTGGAGGGCGCCAAGAGACCCAGTACTTC

size: few
J: TRBJ2-3
D: -
V: TRBV2
CDR3: CASSESSTNTQYF
DNA: TGTGCCAGCAGTGAAAGTTCCACAAATACGCAGTATTTT

size: -
J: TRBJ2-3
D: TRBD2
V: TRBV4-2
CDR3: CASSLEVWILAGGDPSTDTQYF
DNA: TGTGCCAGCAGCCTAGAGGTCTGGATTCTAGCGGGAGGCGATCCTAGCACAGATACGCAGTATTTT

size: few
J: TRBJ2-7
D: -
V: TRBV12-3/TRBV12-4
CDR3: CASSFGTPYEQYF
DNA: TGTGCCAGCAGTTTCGGGACACCCTACGAGCAGTACTTC

size: few
J: TRBJ2-7
D: -
V: TRBV20-1
CDR3: CSAPVRDHNYEQYF
DNA: TGCAGTGCTCCGGTCCGGGACCACAACTACGAGCAGTACTTC

size: many
J: TRBJ1-2
D: TRBD1
V: TRBV18
CDR3: CASSSTGMDGYTF
DNA: TGTGCCAGCTCATCGACAGGGATGGATGGCTACACCTTC

size: few
J: TRBJ1-1
D: -
V: TRBV20-1
CDR3: CSARDRAQKAFF
DNA: TGCAGTGCTAGAGATAGAGCTCAGAAAGCTTTCTTT

size: few
J: TRBJ2-1
D: TRBD1
V: TRBV4-2
CDR3: CASSQGTGGVYYNEQFF
DNA: TGTGCCAGCAGCCAGGGCACAGGGGGCGTTTACTACAATGAGCAGTTCTTC

size: -
J: TRBJ1-4
D: TRBD1
V: TRBV12-3/TRBV12-4
CDR3: CASSRDRGSEKLFF
DNA: TGTGCCAGCAGTAGGGACAGGGGAAGTGAAAAACTGTTTTTT

size: -
J: TRBJ1-2
D: TRBD1
V: TRBV15
CDR3: CATSRGGTGDNYGYTF
DNA: TGTGCCACCAGCAGAGGCGGGACAGGCGATAACTATGGCTACACCTTC

size: -
J: TRBJ2-5
D: -
V: TRBV11-3
CDR3: CASSLVPWETQYF
DNA: TGTGCCAGCAGCTTAGTACCGTGGGAGACCCAGTACTTC

size: -
J: TRBJ2-7
D: -
V: TRBV7-2
CDR3: CASSFSRVTAYEQYF
DNA: TGTGCCAGCAGCTTTAGTCGGGTAACGGCCTACGAGCAGTACTTC

size: once
J: TRBJ2-7
D: TRBD1
V: TRBV6-2/TRBV6-3
CDR3: CASSYGTGVPYEQYF
DNA: TGTGCCAGCAGTTACGGGACAGGGGTCCCCTACGAGCAGTACTTC

size: few
J: TRBJ2-7
D: TRBD2
V: TRBV27
CDR3: CASKAGGTYEQYF
DNA: TGTGCCAGCAAAGCGGGAGGGACCTACGAGCAGTACTTC

size: -
J: TRBJ2-3
D: -
V: TRBV19
CDR3: CASSMMAYGTDTQYF
DNA: TGTGCCAGTAGTATGATGGCATACGGCACAGATACGCAGTATTTT

size: -
J: TRBJ2-7
D: TRBD1
V: TRBV10-3
CDR3: CAISRTGDSYEQYF
DNA: TGTGCCATCAGTAGGACAGGGGACTCCTACGAGCAGTACTTC

size: -
J: TRBJ2-3
D: -
V: TRBV3-1
CDR3: CASSQKGSTDTQYF
DNA: TGTGCCAGCAGCCAAAAGGGGAGCACAGATACGCAGTATTTT

size: -
J: TRBJ2-2
D: -
V: TRBV10-2
CDR3: CAGSGTSRTGELFF
DNA: TGCGCCGGCAGTGGAACTAGCCGCACCGGGGAGCTGTTTTTT

size: -
J: TRBJ1-2
D: -
V: TRBV6-5
CDR3: CASGRGSVNYGYTF
DNA: TGTGCCAGCGGGCGGGGGAGCGTTAACTATGGCTACACCTTC

size: -
J: TRBJ1-3
D: -
V: TRBV28
CDR3: CASSPTGSFGNTIYF
DNA: TGTGCCAGCAGCCCTACAGGGTCTTTTGGAAACACCATATATTTT

size: -
J: TRBJ2-2
D: -
V: TRBV29-1
CDR3: CSVRSVGATGELFF
DNA: TGCAGCGTTCGGTCGGTAGGGGCAACCGGGGAGCTGTTTTTT

size: few
J: TRBJ1-1
D: -
V: TRBV28
CDR3: CASRRDKGARTEAFF
DNA: TGTGCCAGCCGCCGGGACAAGGGAGCCCGCACTGAAGCTTTCTTT

size: -
J: TRBJ1-1
D: -
V: TRBV29-1
CDR3: CSVEVGGQGTEAFF
DNA: TGCAGCGTTGAGGTCGGCGGCCAGGGCACTGAAGCTTTCTTT

size: -
J: TRBJ2-2
D: TRBD2
V: TRBV20-1
CDR3: CSAGTSGTAGELFF
DNA: TGCAGCGCAGGGACTAGCGGGACAGCCGGGGAGCTGTTTTTT

size: -
J: TRBJ2-3
D: -
V: TRBV18
CDR3: CASSPPSPNTDTQYF
DNA: TGTGCCAGCTCACCACCGTCCCCCAACACAGATACGCAGTATTTT

size: -
J: TRBJ2-2
D: -
V: TRBV5-1
CDR3: CASSLRPRETGELFF
DNA: TGCGCCAGCAGCTTGAGACCTAGGGAGACCGGGGAGCTGTTTTTT

size: many
J: TRBJ2-1
D: TRBD2
V: TRBV20-1
CDR3: CSASRARTSGNNEQFF
DNA: TGCAGTGCTAGCCGAGCGCGGACTAGCGGAAACAATGAGCAGTTCTTC

size: few
J: TRBJ2-5
D: -
V: TRBV9
CDR3: CASSVSGTTQTQYF
DNA: TGTGCCAGCAGCGTGTCCGGTACGACCCAGACCCAGTACTTC

size: once
J: TRBJ1-5
D: -
V: TRBV30
CDR3: CAWSVGGANNNQPQHF
DNA: TGTGCCTGGAGTGTTGGGGGGGCGAACAATAATCAGCCCCAGCATTTT

size: few
J: TRBJ2-3
D: -
V: TRBV12-3/TRBV12-4
CDR3: CASIRSGRATDTQYF
DNA: TGTGCCAGTATCCGAAGTGGTCGCGCGACAGATACGCAGTATTTT

size: few
J: TRBJ2-1
D: -
V: TRBV11-3
CDR3: CASSSTATYNEQFF
DNA: TGTGCCAGCAGCTCGACGGCAACCTACAATGAGCAGTTCTTC

size: -
J: TRBJ2-5
D: -
V: TRBV10-3
CDR3: CAISESRTVQETQYF
DNA: TGTGCCATCAGTGAGTCAAGGACAGTACAAGAGACCCAGTACTTC

size: few
J: TRBJ1-2
D: TRBD1
V: TRBV6-2/TRBV6-3
CDR3: CASSGTGNYGYTF
DNA: TGTGCCAGCAGTGGGACAGGGAACTATGGCTACACCTTC

size: -
J: TRBJ1-5
D: -
V: TRBV5-1
CDR3: CASSLGAGASNQPQHF
DNA: TGCGCCAGCAGCTTGGGGGCGGGGGCGAGCAATCAGCCCCAGCATTTT

size: few
J: TRBJ2-7
D: TRBD2
V: TRBV7-2
CDR3: CASSLMGLAVSYEQYF
DNA: TGTGCCAGCAGCCTAATGGGACTAGCGGTCTCCTACGAGCAGTACTTC

size: -
J: TRBJ2-1
D: -
V: TRBV7-2
CDR3: CASSCAGCEQFF
DNA: TGTGCCAGCAGCTGCGCGGGGTGTGAGCAGTTCTTC

size: few
J: TRBJ2-7
D: -
V: TRBV18
CDR3: CASSGRSRGEQYF
DNA: TGTGCCAGCTCAGGGCGGAGCCGGGGGGAGCAGTACTTC

size: -
J: TRBJ2-5
D: -
V: TRBV28
CDR3: CASSPPPYQETQYF
DNA: TGTGCCAGCAGCCCGCCCCCCTACCAAGAGACCCAGTACTTC

size: many
J: TRBJ2-1
D: TRBD2
V: TRBV10-3
CDR3: CAIRSGLAGAGEQFF
DNA: TGTGCCATCAGATCGGGACTAGCGGGAGCTGGTGAGCAGTTCTTC

size: few
J: TRBJ2-1
D: -
V: TRBV27
CDR3: CASSSAGLGEQFF
DNA: TGTGCCAGCAGTTCGGCAGGGCTAGGTGAGCAGTTCTTC